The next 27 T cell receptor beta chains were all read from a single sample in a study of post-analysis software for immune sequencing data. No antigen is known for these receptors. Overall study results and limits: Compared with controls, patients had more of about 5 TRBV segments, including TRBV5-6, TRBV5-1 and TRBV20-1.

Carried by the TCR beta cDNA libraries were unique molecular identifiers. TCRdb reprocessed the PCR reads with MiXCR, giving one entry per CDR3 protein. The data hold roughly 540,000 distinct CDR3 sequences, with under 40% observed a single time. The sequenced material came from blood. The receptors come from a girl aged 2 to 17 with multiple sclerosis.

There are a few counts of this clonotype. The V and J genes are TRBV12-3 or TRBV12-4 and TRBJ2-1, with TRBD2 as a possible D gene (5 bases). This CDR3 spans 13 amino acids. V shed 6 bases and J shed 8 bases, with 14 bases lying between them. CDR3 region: CASSPGYGDEQFF. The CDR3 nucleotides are TGTGCCAGCAGCCCGGGATATGGTGATGAGCAGTTCTTC.

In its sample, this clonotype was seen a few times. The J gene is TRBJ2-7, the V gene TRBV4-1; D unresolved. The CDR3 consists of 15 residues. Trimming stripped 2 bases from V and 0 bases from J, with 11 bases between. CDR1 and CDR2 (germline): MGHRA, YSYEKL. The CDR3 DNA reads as TGCGCCAGCAGCCAACTTCTAGACTCCTCCTACGAGCAGTACTTC. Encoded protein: CASSQLLDSSYEQYF.

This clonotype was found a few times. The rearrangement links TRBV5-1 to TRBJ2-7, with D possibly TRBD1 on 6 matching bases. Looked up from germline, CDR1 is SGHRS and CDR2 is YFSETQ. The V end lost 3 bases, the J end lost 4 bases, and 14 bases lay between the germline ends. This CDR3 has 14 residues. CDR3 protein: CASSWTYRDYEQYF. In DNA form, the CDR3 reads TGCGCCAGCAGCTGGACTTACAGGGATTACGAGCAGTACTTC.

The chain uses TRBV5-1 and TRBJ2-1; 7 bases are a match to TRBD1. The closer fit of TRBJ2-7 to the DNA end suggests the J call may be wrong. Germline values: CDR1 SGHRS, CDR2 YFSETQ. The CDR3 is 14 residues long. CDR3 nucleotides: TGCGCCAGCAGCTTGTCCTCGACAGGGTTTGAGCAGTACTTC. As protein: CASSLSSTGFEQYF.

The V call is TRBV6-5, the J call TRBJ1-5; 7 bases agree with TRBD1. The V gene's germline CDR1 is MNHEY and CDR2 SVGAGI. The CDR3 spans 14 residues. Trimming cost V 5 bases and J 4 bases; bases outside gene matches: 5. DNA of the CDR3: TGTGCCAGCAGTAACCCGGGACAGAATCAGCCCCAGCATTTT. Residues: CASSNPGQNQPQHF.

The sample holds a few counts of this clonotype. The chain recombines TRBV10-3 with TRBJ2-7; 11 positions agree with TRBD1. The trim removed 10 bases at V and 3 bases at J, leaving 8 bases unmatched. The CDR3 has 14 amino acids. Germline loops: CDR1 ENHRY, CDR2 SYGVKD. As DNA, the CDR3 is TGTGCCACTTTGGACAGGGGGCGGGACTACGAGCAGTACTTC. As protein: CATLDRGRDYEQYF.

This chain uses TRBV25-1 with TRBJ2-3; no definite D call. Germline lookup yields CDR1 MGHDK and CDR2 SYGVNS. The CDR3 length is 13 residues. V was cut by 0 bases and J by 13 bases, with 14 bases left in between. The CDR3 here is CASSEYGQIRKYF. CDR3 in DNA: TGTGCCAGCAGTGAATATGGCCAAATCAGAAAGTATTTT.

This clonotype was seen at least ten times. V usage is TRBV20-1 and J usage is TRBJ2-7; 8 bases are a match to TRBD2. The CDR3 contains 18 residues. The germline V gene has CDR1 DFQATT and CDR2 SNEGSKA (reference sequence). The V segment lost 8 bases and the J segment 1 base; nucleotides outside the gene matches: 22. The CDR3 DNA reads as TGCAGTCAATCGGGACCACAAAGAGCGAGCGGGGGTTCCTACGAGCAGTACTTC. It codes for CSQSGPQRASGGSYEQYF.

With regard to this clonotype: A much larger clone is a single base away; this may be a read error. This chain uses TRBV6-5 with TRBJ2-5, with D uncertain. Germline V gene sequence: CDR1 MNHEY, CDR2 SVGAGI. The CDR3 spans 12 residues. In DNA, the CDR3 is TGTGTCAGCAGCAGGTTTCAAGAGACCCAGTACTTC. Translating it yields CVSSRFQETQYF.

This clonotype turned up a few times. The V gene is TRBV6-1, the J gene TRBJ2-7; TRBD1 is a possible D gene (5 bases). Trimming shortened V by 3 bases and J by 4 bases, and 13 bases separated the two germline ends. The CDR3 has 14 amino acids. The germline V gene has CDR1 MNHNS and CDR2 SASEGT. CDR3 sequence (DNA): TGTGCCAGCAGTGAGGGTGGGGCTGTTTACGAGCAGTACTTC. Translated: CASSEGGAVYEQYF.

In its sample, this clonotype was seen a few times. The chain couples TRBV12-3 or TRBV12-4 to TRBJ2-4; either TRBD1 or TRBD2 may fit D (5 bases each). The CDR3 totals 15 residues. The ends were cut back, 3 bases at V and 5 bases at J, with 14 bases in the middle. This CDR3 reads CASSFGAATENIQYF. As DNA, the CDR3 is TGTGCCAGCAGTTTCGGGGCAGCCACAGAAAACATTCAGTACTTC.

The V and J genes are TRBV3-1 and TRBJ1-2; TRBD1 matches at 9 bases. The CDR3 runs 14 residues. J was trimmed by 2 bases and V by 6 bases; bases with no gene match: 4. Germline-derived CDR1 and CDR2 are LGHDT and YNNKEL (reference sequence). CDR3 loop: CASRGQGRNYGYTF. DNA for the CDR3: TGTGCCAGCAGGGGACAGGGAAGAAACTATGGCTACACCTTC.

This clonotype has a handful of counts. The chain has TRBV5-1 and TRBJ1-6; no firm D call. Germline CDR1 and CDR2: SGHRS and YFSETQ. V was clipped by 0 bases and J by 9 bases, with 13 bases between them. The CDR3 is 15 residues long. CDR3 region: CASSLAPVSSSPLHF. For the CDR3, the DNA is TGCGCCAGCAGCTTGGCCCCCGTATCGAGTTCACCCCTCCACTTT.

The CDR3 DNA is TGCGCCAGCAGGGAGCCTGGGAGCTCCTACGAGCAGTACTTC. As protein: CASREPGSSYEQYF. This chain links TRBV10-1 with TRBJ2-7, with D perhaps matching TRBD2 (5 bases). Trimming stripped 6 bases from V and 0 bases from J, with 12 bases between. The CDR3 loop spans 14 amino acids. Germline CDR1 and CDR2: WNHNN and SYGVQD (reference sequence).

CDR3 loop: CASSFEGRLTEAFF. The CDR3 DNA is TGTGCCAGCAGTTTCGAAGGACGGCTAACTGAAGCTTTCTTT. The chain combines TRBV12-3 or TRBV12-4 with TRBJ1-1, with no clear D. V lost 3 bases and J lost 5, with 13 bases in between. This CDR3 spans 14 amino acids.

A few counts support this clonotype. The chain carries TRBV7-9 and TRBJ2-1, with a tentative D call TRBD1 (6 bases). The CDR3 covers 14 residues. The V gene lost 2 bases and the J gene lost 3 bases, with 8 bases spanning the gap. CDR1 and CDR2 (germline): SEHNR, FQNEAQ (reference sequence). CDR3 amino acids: CASSLLDSYNEQFF. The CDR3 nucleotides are TGTGCCAGCAGCTTATTGGACAGCTACAATGAGCAGTTCTTC. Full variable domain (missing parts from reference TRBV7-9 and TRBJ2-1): DTGVSQNPRHKITKRGQNVTFRCDPISEHNRLYWYRQTLGQGPEFLTYFQNEAQLEKSRLLSDRFSAERPKGSFSTLEIQRTEQGDSAMYLCASSLLDSYNEQFFGPGTRLTVL.

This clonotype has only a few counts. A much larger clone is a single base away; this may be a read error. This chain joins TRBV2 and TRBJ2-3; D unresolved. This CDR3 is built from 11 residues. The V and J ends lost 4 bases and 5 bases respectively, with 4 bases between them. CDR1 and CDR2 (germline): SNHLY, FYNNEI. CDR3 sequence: CASSVRDTQYF. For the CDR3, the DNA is TGTGCCAGCAGTGTGAGAGATACGCAGTATTTT.

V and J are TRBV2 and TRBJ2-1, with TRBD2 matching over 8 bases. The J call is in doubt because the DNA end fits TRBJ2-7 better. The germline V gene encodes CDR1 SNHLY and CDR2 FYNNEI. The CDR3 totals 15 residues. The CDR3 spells CASSGGTRDYNEQYF. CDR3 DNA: TGTGCCAGCAGTGGGGGGACTAGGGATTACAATGAGCAGTACTTC.

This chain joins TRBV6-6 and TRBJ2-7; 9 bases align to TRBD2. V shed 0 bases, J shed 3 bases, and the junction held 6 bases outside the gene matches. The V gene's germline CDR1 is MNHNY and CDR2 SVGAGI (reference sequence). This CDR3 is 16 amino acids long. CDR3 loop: CASSYSVGAGGYEQYF. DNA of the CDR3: TGTGCCAGCAGTTACTCGGTAGGAGCGGGGGGCTACGAGCAGTACTTC.

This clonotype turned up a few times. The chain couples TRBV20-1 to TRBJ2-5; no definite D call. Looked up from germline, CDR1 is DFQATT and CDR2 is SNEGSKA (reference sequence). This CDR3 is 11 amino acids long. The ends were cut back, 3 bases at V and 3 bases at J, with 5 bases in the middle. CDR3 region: CSASLEETQYF. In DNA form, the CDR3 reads TGCAGTGCTAGCCTTGAAGAGACCCAGTACTTC.

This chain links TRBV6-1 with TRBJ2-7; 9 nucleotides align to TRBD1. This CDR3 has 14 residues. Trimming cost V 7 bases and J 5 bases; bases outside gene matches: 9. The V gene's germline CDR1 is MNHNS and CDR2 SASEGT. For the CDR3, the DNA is TGTGCCAGCACCCCTTCGGACAGGGGCCACGAGCAGTACTTC. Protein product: CASTPSDRGHEQYF.

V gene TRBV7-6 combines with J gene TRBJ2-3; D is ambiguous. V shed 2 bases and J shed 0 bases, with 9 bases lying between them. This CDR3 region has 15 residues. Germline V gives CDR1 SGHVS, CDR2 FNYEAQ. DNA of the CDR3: TGTGCCAGCAGCTTAAGAGGCCGTAGCACAGATACGCAGTATTTT. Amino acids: CASSLRGRSTDTQYF.

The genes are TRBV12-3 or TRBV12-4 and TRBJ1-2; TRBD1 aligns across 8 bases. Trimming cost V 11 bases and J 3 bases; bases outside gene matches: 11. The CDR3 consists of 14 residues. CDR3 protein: CASNPGGVDYGYTF. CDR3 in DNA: TGTGCCTCAAACCCAGGGGGCGTTGACTATGGCTACACCTTC.

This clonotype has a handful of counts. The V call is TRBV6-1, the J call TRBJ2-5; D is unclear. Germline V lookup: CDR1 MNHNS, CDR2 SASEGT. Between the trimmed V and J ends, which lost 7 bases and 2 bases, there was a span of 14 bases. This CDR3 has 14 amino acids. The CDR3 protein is CASNRIRLQETQYF. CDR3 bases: TGTGCCAGCAACCGGATCAGGTTACAAGAGACCCAGTACTTC.

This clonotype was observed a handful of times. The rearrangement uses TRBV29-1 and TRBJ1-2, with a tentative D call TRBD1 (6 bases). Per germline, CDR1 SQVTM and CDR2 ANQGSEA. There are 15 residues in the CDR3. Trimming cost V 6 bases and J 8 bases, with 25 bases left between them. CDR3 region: CSVVGQTPDREGYTF. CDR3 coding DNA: TGCAGCGTCGTCGGACAGACCCCTGATAGAGAAGGCTACACCTTC.

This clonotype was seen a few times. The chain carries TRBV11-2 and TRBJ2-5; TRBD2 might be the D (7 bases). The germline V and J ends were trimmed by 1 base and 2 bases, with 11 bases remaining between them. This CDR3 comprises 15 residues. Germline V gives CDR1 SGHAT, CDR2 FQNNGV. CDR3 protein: CASSLVRGLQETQYF. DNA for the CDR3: TGTGCCAGCAGCTTAGTGCGGGGGCTGCAAGAGACCCAGTACTTC.

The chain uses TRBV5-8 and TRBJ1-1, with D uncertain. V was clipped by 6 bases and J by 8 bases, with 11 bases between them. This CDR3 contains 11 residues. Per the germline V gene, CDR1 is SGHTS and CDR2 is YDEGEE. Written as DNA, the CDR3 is TGTGCCAGCAACCGGGTCAGGGAAGCTTTCTTT. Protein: CASNRVREAFF.